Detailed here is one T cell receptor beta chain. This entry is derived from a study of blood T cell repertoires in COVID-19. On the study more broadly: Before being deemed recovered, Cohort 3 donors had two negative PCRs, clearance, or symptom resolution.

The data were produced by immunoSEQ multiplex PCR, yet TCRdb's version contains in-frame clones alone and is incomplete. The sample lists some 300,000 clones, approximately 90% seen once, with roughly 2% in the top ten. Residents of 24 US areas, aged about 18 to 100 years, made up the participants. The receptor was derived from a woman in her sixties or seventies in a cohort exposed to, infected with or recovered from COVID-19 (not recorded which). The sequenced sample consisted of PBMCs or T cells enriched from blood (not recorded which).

CDR3 nucleotides: TGCGCCAGCAGCCCGACGGGACAGGGGGCCCACGAGCAGTACTTC. Amino acid sequence: CASSPTGQGAHEQYF. J is TRBJ2-7 and V is TRBV5-1, with 12 bases lining up with TRBD1. CDR3 length: 15 amino acids. The V gene end was trimmed by 4 bases and the J gene end by 5 bases; junction bases not matched to a gene: 7. Looked up from germline, CDR1 is SGHRS and CDR2 is YFSETQ.